The present T cell receptor beta chain was sequenced within a study of identical twins. Study results and limitations: The study drew conclusions from cross-sectional statistical analysis, not from following the same donors. Insertions were fewer in abundant cord blood beta clonotypes, whereas memory repertoires showed none of this pattern.

This clonotype has a count of ten or more. Its target is unknown. Template switching added a universal primer site, and cDNA bore unique molecular identifiers. TCRdb ran MiXCR on the 5' RACE reads and lists one entry per CDR3 protein. Found here are 300,000 or so distinct CDR3 sequences, less than 9.5% of them singletons; the top ten hold 5.5% to 9%. The same sample was also studied in work on yellow fever vaccine responses in identical twins. That source reports: Twins reportedly appeared to share part of their vaccine T cell response while keeping part individual.

The sample comprised CD8+ T cells sorted from blood. The clonotype was recovered from a woman aged 18-29 years in good health.

CDR3 amino acids: CASSITTGTGYEQYF. In nucleotides, the CDR3 is TGTGCCAGCAGCATTACTACCGGGACAGGGTACGAGCAGTACTTC. The chain couples TRBV7-2 to TRBJ2-7, with 9 bases lining up with TRBD1. V dropped 5 bases and J dropped 4; count of bases not matched to a gene: 9. Germline loops: CDR1 SGHTA, CDR2 FQGNSA. The CDR3 runs to 15 residues.